Presented here are 22 T cell receptor beta chains from one specimen sequenced in a study of T cells in Graves' hyperthyroidism and ophthalmopathy (dated 2019 in TCRdb). Preparation of the library involved multiplex PCR. TCRdb lists the instrument as Illumina HiSeq 2000. TCR beta CDR3 regions were amplified from RNA transcripts. A first-round RT-PCR of the TCR CDR3 used the HTBI primer set with the Qiagen OneStep RT-PCR kit. TCRdb reran the public reads through fastp at Q25 and MiXCR, keeping productive beta chains. For every CDR3 protein sequence, its rows merge into one entry that carries the most common genes and DNA. Within this sample are under 350,000 distinct CDR3 sequences, with about an eighth of them counted one time only. The ten largest make up approximately 8.6% of the sample. The sequencing input was blood. The receptors here all came from a young woman with Graves' hyperthyroidism that later progressed to Graves' ophthalmopathy.

This sequence joins TRBV4-2 and TRBJ2-2, with 7 positions matching TRBD2. The CDR3 is 15 amino acids. The trim removed 8 bases at V and 5 bases at J, leaving 11 bases unmatched. CDR1 LGHNA and CDR2 YNFKEQ come from the germline V gene. The CDR3 sequence is CASVGLGGPTGELFF. CDR3 DNA: TGTGCCAGCGTGGGACTGGGAGGGCCAACCGGGGAGCTGTTTTTT.

There are many counts of this clonotype. The chain carries TRBV28 and TRBJ2-3, with D perhaps TRBD1 (6 bases). The germline gives CDR1 MDHEN, CDR2 SYDVKM. V was shortened by 7 bases and J by 4 bases, with 9 bases between the two germline ends. The CDR3 runs 12 residues. The CDR3 DNA follows: TGTGCCAGCAACAGGGAACCAGATACGCAGTATTTT. Translation gives CASNREPDTQYF. The whole variable domain, remainder taken from reference TRBV28 and TRBJ2-3, is DVKVTQSSRYLVKRTGEKVFLECVQDMDHENMFWYRQDPGLGLRLIYFSYDVKMKEKGDIPEGYSVSREKKERFSLILESASTNQTSMYLCASNREPDTQYFGPGTRLTVL.

V and J are TRBV5-8 and TRBJ2-1; 8 bases are shared with TRBD1. Germline V gene sequence: CDR1 SGHTS, CDR2 YDEGEE. Germline trimming cut 0 bases from V and 9 bases from J; bases unmatched to any gene: 8. The CDR3 has 15 residues. CDR3 in DNA: TGTGCCAGCAGCTTGGAGGCAGGGGGCAGGGGTGAGCAGTTCTTC. Translation gives CASSLEAGGRGEQFF.

In this sample, this clonotype turned up a few times. A much larger clone lies one base from this, so it may be a read error. CDR3 residues: CASSEGLQETQSF. The CDR3, as DNA: TGTGCCAGCTCAGAAGGACTTCAAGAGACCCAGTCCTTC. The rearrangement links TRBV18 to TRBJ2-5; D possibly corresponds to TRBD2 (5 bases). Looked up from germline, CDR1 is KGHSH and CDR2 is LQKENI. This CDR3 is built from 13 residues.

The table lists this clonotype with a few counts. V and J are TRBV19 and TRBJ2-5, with 9 bases matching TRBD2. With V trimmed by 1 base and J by 5 bases, 5 bases remained unmatched. The CDR3 consists of 15 residues. Germline-derived CDR1 and CDR2 are LNHDA and SQIVND (reference sequence). The CDR3 loop is CASSIGASGMETQYF. CDR3 nucleotides: TGTGCCAGTAGTATAGGGGCTAGCGGGATGGAGACCCAGTACTTC. The full variable domain, completed using reference TRBV19 and TRBJ2-5, is DGGITQSPKYLFRKEGQNVTLSCEQNLNHDAMYWYRQDPGQGLRLIYYSQIVNDFQKGDIAEGYSVSREKKESFPLTVTSAQKNPTAFYLCASSIGASGMETQYFGPGTRLLVL.

This clonotype was counted between two and nine times. The V gene is TRBV20-1, the J gene TRBJ2-2; 9 bases are shared with TRBD2. V shed 3 bases and J 1 base; nucleotides not matched to a gene: 6. This CDR3 region has 16 residues. Per the germline V gene, CDR1 is DFQATT and CDR2 is SNEGSKA (reference sequence). The CDR3 here is CSARSRGRENTGELFF. Written as DNA, the CDR3 is TGCAGTGCTAGGAGTCGCGGGAGGGAGAACACCGGGGAGCTGTTTTTT.

This clonotype appeared many times. This rearrangement joins TRBV11-2 to TRBJ2-1, with D tentatively TRBD2 (5 bases). V lost 5 bases and J lost 3, with 14 bases in between. The germline CDR1 and CDR2 sequences are SGHAT and FQNNGV. The CDR3 extends over 15 amino acids. This CDR3 is CASSPGSSSYNEQFF. As DNA, the CDR3 is TGTGCCAGCAGCCCGGGGAGTAGCAGCTACAATGAGCAGTTCTTC.

Many counts were recorded for this clonotype. This chain joins TRBV29-1 and TRBJ1-1; D is perhaps TRBD1 (5 bases). Trimming cost V 6 bases and J 7 bases, with 18 bases left between them. This CDR3 has 13 residues. Germline CDR1 SQVTM, CDR2 ANQGSEA. CDR3 in amino acids: CSVPPRERGEAFF. CDR3 DNA: TGCAGCGTCCCACCCCGGGAAAGGGGTGAAGCTTTCTTT.

This clonotype occurred many times. The rearrangement links TRBV15 to TRBJ2-1; possible D gene TRBD1, 5 bases. The CDR3 extends over 16 amino acids. Germline-derived CDR1 and CDR2 are LNHNV and YYDKDF (reference sequence). With 0 bases removed from V and 5 bases from J, the gap between germline ends came to 14 bases. Here the CDR3 reads CATSREVLLRDNEQFF. In DNA, the CDR3 is TGTGCCACCAGCAGAGAGGTGCTCCTCAGGGACAATGAGCAGTTCTTC. Full variable domain (rest looked up from reference TRBV15 and TRBJ2-1): DAMVIQNPRYQVTQFGKPVTLSCSQTLNHNVMYWYQQKSSQAPKLLFHYYDKDFNNEADTPDNFQSRRPNTSFCFLDIRSPGLGDTAMYLCATSREVLLRDNEQFFGPGTRLTVL.

The rearrangement links TRBV4-2 to TRBJ2-3, with 11 bases lining up with TRBD2. Germline CDR1 LGHNA, CDR2 YNFKEQ. The CDR3 extends over 16 amino acids. J lost 5 bases, V lost 2 bases, and 6 bases had no gene match. The chain's CDR3 is CASSQTLAGVVDTQYF. CDR3 nucleotides: TGTGCCAGCAGCCAAACACTAGCGGGAGTTGTAGATACGCAGTATTTT.

This clonotype was recorded many times. The gene calls are TRBV28 and TRBJ1-1, with D possibly TRBD1 on 5 matching bases. CDR3 size: 14 residues. Looked up from germline, CDR1 is MDHEN and CDR2 is SYDVKM. The V gene lost 6 bases and the J gene lost 3 bases, with 14 bases spanning the gap. The DNA for the CDR3 is TGTGCCAGCAGCGTCGACCAGGGTTACACTGAAGCTTTCTTT. This encodes CASSVDQGYTEAFF.

CDR3 amino acids: CASSFLENTGELFF. The CDR3 DNA reads as TGCGCCAGCAGCTTCTTGGAAAACACCGGGGAGCTGTTTTTT. The V gene is TRBV5-1, the J gene TRBJ2-2; D is unresolved. The CDR3 is 14 amino acids. The V gene's germline CDR1 is SGHRS and CDR2 YFSETQ. V lost 2 bases to trimming and J lost 2 bases, with 7 bases between them.

The table lists this clonotype with many counts. This sequence joins TRBV20-1 and TRBJ2-1; TRBD2 matches 12 bases. Per the germline V gene, CDR1 is DFQATT and CDR2 is SNEGSKA (reference sequence). This CDR3 region has 16 residues. V was pared by 5 bases and J by 6 bases, with 11 bases of the junction left unmatched. The CDR3 here is CSARRLAGVRGNEQFF. The CDR3 DNA follows: TGCAGTGCTCGAAGACTAGCGGGAGTAAGAGGCAATGAGCAGTTCTTC.

A few counts support this clonotype. The chain couples TRBV5-1 to TRBJ2-5, with D perhaps being TRBD1 or TRBD2 (5 bases each). This CDR3 region has 13 residues. The V gene lost 1 base and the J gene lost 11 bases, with 15 bases spanning the gap. From germline, CDR1 is SGHRS and CDR2 YFSETQ. CDR3 in DNA: TGCGCCAGCAGCTTGTCCGGGGACCCACCACAGTACTTC. Amino acid sequence: CASSLSGDPPQYF.

This clonotype was counted many times. V is TRBV6-2 or TRBV6-3 and J is TRBJ2-6; D unclear. Germline lookup yields CDR1 MNHEY and CDR2 SVGEGT. The CDR3 consists of 15 residues. V shed 2 bases and J shed 0 bases, with 5 bases lying between them. CDR3 DNA sequence: TGTGCCAGCAGTTACGGAAGCTCTGGGGCCAACGTCCTGACTTTC. This encodes CASSYGSSGANVLTF.

The sample holds many counts of this clonotype. J is TRBJ1-6 and V is TRBV20-1, with 8 bases matching TRBD1. The V segment lost 0 bases and the J segment 8 bases; nucleotides outside the gene matches: 6. CDR3 size: 15 residues. In germline, CDR1 is DFQATT, CDR2 SNEGSKA (reference sequence). This CDR3 is CSARDVRTGHSPLHF. The CDR3 nucleotides are TGCAGTGCTAGAGATGTTAGGACAGGGCATTCACCCCTCCACTTT.

This clonotype was observed many times. This chain uses TRBV6-1 with TRBJ2-1; D may be TRBD1 or TRBD2 (5 bases each). The CDR3 has 11 amino acids. Per germline, CDR1 MNHNS and CDR2 SASEGT. The V end lost 7 bases, the J end lost 7 bases, and 8 bases lay between the germline ends. DNA for the CDR3: TGTGCCAGCAACTGGGGGAATGAGCAGTTCTTC. Its protein product is CASNWGNEQFF.

This clonotype has a count of ten or more. A read error is possible here, since a much larger clone lies one base away. The chain combines TRBV6-1 with TRBJ1-5, with D uncertain. The V end was cut by 3 bases, the J end by 0 bases, with 6 bases between. CDR3 size: 14 residues. Per germline, CDR1 MNHNS and CDR2 SASEGT. The CDR3 region has the DNA TGTGCCAGCAGTGAGGCTTATAGCAATCAGCCCCAGCATTTT. Amino acid sequence: CASSEAYSNQPQHF.

There are many counts of this clonotype. V usage is TRBV12-3 or TRBV12-4 and J usage is TRBJ2-1; tentatively, D is TRBD2 (6 bases). CDR3 length equals 14 residues. V lost 3 bases and J 9 bases, leaving 15 bases between the germline ends. CDR3 sequence reads: CASSFTSPQGEQFF. The CDR3 nucleotides read TGTGCCAGCAGTTTTACTAGCCCTCAGGGTGAGCAGTTCTTC.

This clonotype was observed many times. V is TRBV28 and J is TRBJ2-3; 9 nucleotides line up with TRBD2. Germline V gene data show CDR1 as MDHEN and CDR2 as SYDVKM. This CDR3 comprises 17 residues. Trimming at V came to 6 bases and at J to 5 bases, leaving 15 bases not matched to a gene. The CDR3 nucleotides are TGTGCCAGCAGCACCCCGAGTAGGGGACTAGCCGGAGATACGCAGTATTTT. This sequence encodes CASSTPSRGLAGDTQYF.

This clonotype was seen repeatedly, ten times or more. V is TRBV6-2 or TRBV6-3 and J is TRBJ1-5; 9 nucleotides match TRBD1. CDR1 is MNHEY, CDR2 SVGEGT, per germline. This CDR3 has 15 amino acids. Trimming took 6 bases from V and 7 from J; bases not matched to a gene: 10. The CDR3 loop is CASSQGDREAQPQHF. In DNA form, the CDR3 reads TGTGCCAGCAGCCAAGGGGACAGGGAAGCACAGCCCCAGCATTTT.

In the case of this clonotype: This sequence may be a read error, since a much larger clone differs from it by one base. This chain links TRBV12-5 with TRBJ1-5, with D possibly matching TRBD1 (5 bases). The V gene's germline CDR1 is LGHNT and CDR2 FRNRAP. This CDR3 comprises 18 residues. The CDR3 nucleotides read TGTGCTAGTGGTTTGCCCTCATGGGGAGGGGAAAGCAATCAGCCCGAGCATTTT. It yields the protein CASGLPSWGGESNQPEHF.